This T cell receptor beta chain was found in a study of blood T cell repertoires in COVID-19. Study details: The United States, Italy and Spain were the sources of the acute and convalescent COVID-19 samples. The cDNA or gDNA used as material had been derived from T cells, B-cell-depleted T cells, or PBMCs.

The authors' processing: The assay estimated nucleated cells by amplifying reference gene primers. Some clones are missing from TCRdb's copy, which holds only in-frame ones; the method was immunoSEQ multiplex PCR. That table furnishes V, J and clone size, whereas the DNA furnished D and trimming. This table has roughly 150,000 clones, less than 90% appearing once. CDR3 length: 16 amino acids. Germline V gene sequence: CDR1 LGHDT, CDR2 YNNKEL (reference sequence). V shed 2 bases and J 2 bases; nucleotides not matched to a gene: 7. This clone was detected only once. The genes are TRBV3-1 (or the pseudogene TRBV3-2) and TRBJ2-3, with TRBD1 matching 7 bases. The sequence was obtained from an older woman with acute or convalescent COVID-19. Sequencing input: peripheral blood. Here the CDR3 reads CASSQRSGGNTDTQYF. The CDR3, as DNA: TGTGCCAGCAGCCAAAGATCAGGGGGTAACACAGATACGCAGTATTTT.